This is a list of T cell receptor beta chains from one sample in a study of blood T cell repertoires in COVID-19. Clones were read by immunoSEQ multiplex PCR, and TCRdb kept only the in-frame ones, dropping some. This repertoire shows approximately 340,000 clones, approximately 82% found once; its top ten account for around 3%. Sequencing was carried out using peripheral blood. These receptors were obtained from a man younger than 40 with active or convalescent COVID-19. Both conserved end residues are trimmed from each CDR3. The order of the fields is V gene, J gene, clone size, CDR3 protein. Clone size is not always given. Where it is, it says once, few, many or a class for expanded clones.

V gene: TRBV27; J gene: TRBJ1-5; clone size: -; CDR3 protein: ASTGTGGDQPQH
V gene: TRBV5-1; J gene: TRBJ1-1; clone size: -; CDR3 protein: ASSWKKQGKPKEAF
V gene: TRBV4-2; J gene: TRBJ2-1; clone size: few; CDR3 protein: ASSRDGRGVAYNEQF
V gene: TRBV9; J gene: TRBJ2-3; clone size: -; CDR3 protein: ASSVRTDPTDTQY
V gene: TRBV4-1; J gene: TRBJ2-1; clone size: -; CDR3 protein: ASSPIAGGYNEQF
V gene: TRBV19; J gene: TRBJ1-2; clone size: -; CDR3 protein: ATTPQTGANYGYT
V gene: TRBV5-5; J gene: TRBJ2-7; clone size: -; CDR3 protein: ASEPGTPLYSYEQY
V gene: TRBV4-3; J gene: TRBJ2-1; clone size: many; CDR3 protein: ASSQDSGGAGANEQF
V gene: TRBV4-1; J gene: TRBJ1-5; clone size: -; CDR3 protein: ASSQDGGAQQPQH
V gene: TRBV5-4; J gene: TRBJ2-2; clone size: -; CDR3 protein: ASSPRGQRDGLF
V gene: TRBV7-4; J gene: TRBJ1-5; clone size: -; CDR3 protein: ASSPGTLDQPQH
V gene: TRBV24-1; J gene: TRBJ2-3; clone size: few; CDR3 protein: ATSDLLTSGDTDTQY
V gene: TRBV7-2; J gene: TRBJ1-1; clone size: -; CDR3 protein: ASSLTPNTEAF
V gene: TRBV7-2; J gene: TRBJ2-1; clone size: many; CDR3 protein: ASTPGGSGGGRQF
V gene: TRBV9; J gene: TRBJ2-1; clone size: once; CDR3 protein: ATGGREAGSYNEQF
V gene: TRBV6-5; J gene: TRBJ2-1; clone size: -; CDR3 protein: ASSYSPGEQF
V gene: TRBV6-5; J gene: TRBJ1-2; clone size: -; CDR3 protein: ASSGDSYGYT
V gene: TRBV19; J gene: TRBJ1-5; clone size: -; CDR3 protein: ASTAARGGQPQH
V gene: TRBV7-3; J gene: TRBJ2-1; clone size: once; CDR3 protein: ASSLSGGVTYNEQF
V gene: TRBV4-3; J gene: TRBJ1-2; clone size: -; CDR3 protein: ASSQETGYGYT
V gene: TRBV11-3; J gene: TRBJ1-2; clone size: -; CDR3 protein: ARGEGVGYT
V gene: TRBV5-1; J gene: TRBJ2-3; clone size: -; CDR3 protein: ASSLVRVGSLGDTQY
V gene: TRBV4-3; J gene: TRBJ2-3; clone size: -; CDR3 protein: ASSQGTRETDTQY
V gene: TRBV2; J gene: TRBJ2-7; clone size: -; CDR3 protein: ASNLLAQGTYEQY
V gene: TRBV6-6; J gene: TRBJ1-1; clone size: -; CDR3 protein: ASSYSDREAEAF
V gene: TRBV9; J gene: TRBJ2-3; clone size: -; CDR3 protein: ASSFTPLTSDTQY
V gene: TRBV6-5; J gene: TRBJ1-1; clone size: -; CDR3 protein: ASTDSVNTEAF
V gene: TRBV7-3; J gene: TRBJ2-5; clone size: -; CDR3 protein: ASSFGTGFTETQY
V gene: TRBV3-1/TRBV3-2; J gene: TRBJ2-7; clone size: once; CDR3 protein: ASSQGSNPQY
V gene: TRBV29-1; J gene: TRBJ2-5; clone size: -; CDR3 protein: SVEVGGYQMPTQY
V gene: TRBV27; J gene: TRBJ2-7; clone size: -; CDR3 protein: ASSSGGQGVHYEQY
V gene: TRBV5-1; J gene: TRBJ1-2; clone size: -; CDR3 protein: ASSPAGVYRYT
V gene: TRBV7-9; J gene: TRBJ1-2; clone size: few; CDR3 protein: ASSKGQGNEGYT
V gene: TRBV19; J gene: TRBJ1-2; clone size: few; CDR3 protein: ASSLGTDGYGYT
V gene: TRBV28; J gene: TRBJ1-5; clone size: -; CDR3 protein: ASNSNNQPQH
V gene: TRBV19; J gene: TRBJ2-2; clone size: -; CDR3 protein: ASSIRLAGAPGELF
V gene: TRBV7-2; J gene: TRBJ2-1; clone size: -; CDR3 protein: ASSSSLAGTGNEQF
V gene: TRBV3-1/TRBV3-2; J gene: TRBJ2-5; clone size: once; CDR3 protein: ASIPTAGLGGLETQY
V gene: TRBV30; J gene: TRBJ1-2; clone size: once; CDR3 protein: AWNQGEAFYGYT
V gene: TRBV12-3/TRBV12-4; J gene: TRBJ1-5; clone size: -; CDR3 protein: ASSSRNNQPQH
V gene: TRBV4-3; J gene: TRBJ2-1; clone size: -; CDR3 protein: ASSPQGAGVDEQF
V gene: TRBV30; J gene: TRBJ1-4; clone size: -; CDR3 protein: AWSNRVWEKLF
V gene: TRBV7-3; J gene: TRBJ2-7; clone size: -; CDR3 protein: ASSLTRSGEQY
V gene: TRBV7-2; J gene: TRBJ2-1; clone size: few; CDR3 protein: ASSLSRAYNEQF
V gene: TRBV6-9; J gene: TRBJ1-2; clone size: -; CDR3 protein: ASSFKDRGYGYT
V gene: TRBV18; J gene: TRBJ2-7; clone size: -; CDR3 protein: ASSTNGGTATLQY
V gene: TRBV29-1; J gene: TRBJ1-4; clone size: -; CDR3 protein: SVETATNEKLF
V gene: TRBV5-1; J gene: TRBJ1-2; clone size: -; CDR3 protein: ASSLALTAMNGYT
V gene: TRBV29-1; J gene: TRBJ2-1; clone size: -; CDR3 protein: SVPTSGDNEQF
V gene: TRBV5-1; J gene: TRBJ1-5; clone size: -; CDR3 protein: ASSLGPISGDLNQPQH
V gene: TRBV3-1/TRBV3-2; J gene: TRBJ1-2; clone size: once; CDR3 protein: ASSQERASQGQGNGYT
V gene: TRBV28; J gene: TRBJ1-3; clone size: -; CDR3 protein: ASTPPTYSGNTIY